The present entry profiles one T cell receptor beta chain with its context. This record belongs to a study of beta chain features in type 1 diabetes. Reverse transcription of all isolated RNA meant that expressed TCRB transcripts were sequenced. Sequencing used immunoSEQ multiplex PCR; TCRdb keeps in-frame clones, though not all of them. The sample includes about 130,000 clones, about 8.7% of them seen just once. The source of this sequence is a man aged 18 to 30 in good health. What was sequenced was central memory CD4+ T cells from blood.

The CDR3 DNA follows: TGTGCCAGCAGCCTTAGTCAGGGCCCCCCCTACGAGCAGTACTTC. Amino acid sequence: CASSLSQGPPYEQYF. The rearrangement uses TRBV28 and TRBJ2-7, with D possibly matching TRBD1 (5 bases). Germline V gene data show CDR1 as MDHEN and CDR2 as SYDVKM. Trimming pared 6 bases from V and 2 bases from J, leaving 17 bases between. This CDR3 region has 15 residues.